What follows are 6 T cell receptor beta chains derived from one specimen sequenced in a study of OX40 agonist ivuxolimab in advanced cancers. The data were produced by immunoSEQ multiplex PCR, yet TCRdb's version contains in-frame clones alone and is incomplete. The table has 55,000 to 85,000 clones, over 75% seen once. The source was CD4+ or CD8+ T cells sorted from blood, collected in a trial of the OX40 agonist ivuxolimab. The receptors come from an adult with an advanced solid tumor such as melanoma, head and neck, liver or kidney cancer.

The sample holds one count of this clone. The CDR3 sequence: CASSLGWAQETQYF. As DNA, the CDR3 is TGTGCCAGCAGCTTAGGTTGGGCTCAAGAGACCCAGTACTTC. J is TRBJ2-5 and V is TRBV7-2, with unresolved D. This CDR3 comprises 14 residues. CDR1 SGHTA and CDR2 FQGNSA come from the germline V gene. V was cut by 1 base and J by 2 bases, with 8 bases left in between.

CDR3 sequence reads: CASRIWGRQVYGYTF. For the CDR3, the DNA is TGTGCCAGTAGAATCTGGGGGAGACAGGTCTATGGCTACACCTTC. The gene calls are TRBV19 and TRBJ1-2; D is perhaps TRBD1 (6 bases). The CDR3 sequence is 15 residues long. Germline values: CDR1 LNHDA, CDR2 SQIVND (reference sequence). V shed 6 bases and J shed 4 bases, with 18 bases lying between them.

This rearrangement joins TRBV6-5 to TRBJ1-2; 7 positions agree with TRBD1. The germline gives CDR1 MNHEY, CDR2 SVGAGI. This CDR3 comprises 14 residues. The V segment lost 4 bases and the J segment 5 bases; nucleotides outside the gene matches: 7. CDR3 nucleotide sequence: TGTGCCAGCAGTTTACAGGGGTCCCCTTATGGCTACACCTTC. Protein product: CASSLQGSPYGYTF.

The chain employs TRBV7-2 and TRBJ2-7; D is uncertain. Germline lookup yields CDR1 SGHTA and CDR2 FQGNSA. The CDR3 is 13 amino acids. The V end was cut by 5 bases, the J end by 9 bases, with 17 bases between. This chain's CDR3 is CASSPTDFLVQYF. DNA of the CDR3: TGTGCCAGCAGCCCTACCGACTTTTTGGTGCAGTACTTC.

This sequence joins TRBV9 and TRBJ1-4, with unresolved D. Per germline, CDR1 SGDLS and CDR2 YYNGEE. The CDR3 is 14 residues long. V lost 0 bases and J 12 bases, leaving 15 bases between the germline ends. CDR3 DNA: TGTGCCAGCAGCGTAGAGGGAAAGGGTTCGGAACTGTTTTTT. Translation: CASSVEGKGSELFF.

J is TRBJ1-3 and V is TRBV6-5; D unresolved. Germline CDR1 and CDR2: MNHEY and SVGAGI. CDR3 length equals 15 residues. The V end lost 5 bases, the J end lost 0 bases, and 11 bases lay between the germline ends. CDR3 sequence: CASSSKAHSGNTIYF. The CDR3 nucleotides are TGTGCCAGCAGTAGCAAGGCGCACTCTGGAAACACCATATATTTT.